Listed here are 28 T cell receptor beta chains from one sample, sequenced in a study of cytomegalovirus exposure and HLA in healthy donors. The study ran its PCR with 60 Vbeta and 13 Jbeta primers. Data came from immunoSEQ multiplex PCR; TCRdb stores just in-frame clones and leaves some out. Seen here are roughly 58,000 clones, 75% to 85% observed once, and the top ten hold about 1.5%. Sequenced material: PBMCs. The receptors were gathered from a human donor in good health.

This chain connects TRBV5-1 to TRBJ1-6; 7 nucleotides align to TRBD1. Trimming cost V 4 bases and J 7 bases; bases outside gene matches: 5. Germline V CDR1 and CDR2: SGHRS, YFSETQ. The CDR3 is made up of 14 amino acids. CDR3 in DNA: TGCGCCAGCAGCCCAACAGGGGACAATTCACCCCTCCACTTT. It translates to CASSPTGDNSPLHF. The whole variable domain, filled in from reference TRBV5-1 and TRBJ1-6, reads KAGVTQTPRYLIKTRGQQVTLSCSPISGHRSVSWYQQTPGQGLQFLFEYFSETQRNKGNFPGRFSGRQFSNSRSEMNVSTLELGDSALYLCASSPTGDNSPLHFGNGTRLTVT.

The chain couples TRBV19 to TRBJ2-6; no reliable D call. Germline CDR1 and CDR2: LNHDA and SQIVND (reference sequence). Trimming took off 3 bases at V and 0 bases at J, with 18 bases between the two ends. This CDR3 is built from 19 residues. For the CDR3, the DNA is TGTGCCAGTAGTATGTTCGTGGCAGAGCCGGGCTCTGGGGCCAACGTCCTGACTTTC. Its translation: CASSMFVAEPGSGANVLTF.

The rearrangement links TRBV7-8 to TRBJ2-7; no firm D call. This CDR3 contains 13 residues. The germline V and J ends were trimmed by 2 bases and 4 bases, with 9 bases remaining between them. CDR1 SGHVS and CDR2 FQNEAQ come from the germline V gene. CDR3 loop: CASSLPTKYEQYF. CDR3 DNA: TGTGCCAGCAGCTTACCCACTAAATACGAGCAGTACTTC.

The V and J genes are TRBV7-8 and TRBJ2-7, with TRBD2 matching 7 bases. The CDR3 totals 15 residues. The ends lost 5 bases at V and 4 bases at J; junction bases unmatched: 11. The V gene's germline CDR1 is SGHVS and CDR2 FQNEAQ. The CDR3 loop is CASSRGGNKMYEQYF. CDR3 coding DNA: TGTGCCAGCAGCCGCGGGGGTAACAAAATGTACGAGCAGTACTTC.

The DNA for the CDR3 is TGTGCCAGCAGCTTATCGGGGGGCTGGAGGGAGCTGTTTTTT. Its protein product is CASSLSGGWRELFF. V gene TRBV11-2 combines with J gene TRBJ2-2; the D gene is possibly TRBD2 (7 bases). The CDR3 has 14 amino acids. Trimming took off 2 bases at V and 9 bases at J, with 13 bases between the two ends. Per the germline V gene, CDR1 is SGHAT and CDR2 is FQNNGV. Based on the CDR3 plus reference TRBV11-2 and TRBJ2-2, the full variable domain is EAGVAQSPRYKIIEKRQSVAFWCNPISGHATLYWYQQILGQGPKLLIQFQNNGVVDDSQLPKDRFSAERLKGVDSTLKIQPAKLEDSAVYLCASSLSGGWRELFFGEGSRLTVL.

This clone was observed a single time. V gene TRBV18 combines with J gene TRBJ2-3; D remains ambiguous. Germline-derived CDR1 and CDR2 are KGHSH and LQKENI. With 0 bases removed from V and 6 bases from J, the gap between germline ends came to 13 bases. The CDR3 is 15 amino acids. The CDR3 DNA is TGTGCCAGCTCACCACCGATAGCCTCTCCGGATACGCAGTATTTT. Translated, it gives CASSPPIASPDTQYF.

The rearrangement links TRBV7-9 to TRBJ2-7, with D possibly matching TRBD2 (5 bases). V shed 4 bases and J shed 0 bases, with 10 bases lying between them. Germline CDR1 and CDR2: SEHNR and FQNEAQ (reference sequence). The length of the CDR3 is 14 residues. CDR3 loop: CASSSVGSSYEQYF. CDR3 bases: TGTGCCAGCAGCTCCGTGGGGAGCTCCTACGAGCAGTACTTC. The entire variable domain, with the rest obtained from reference TRBV7-9 and TRBJ2-7, is as follows: DTGVSQNPRHKITKRGQNVTFRCDPISEHNRLYWYRQTLGQGPEFLTYFQNEAQLEKSRLLSDRFSAERPKGSFSTLEIQRTEQGDSAMYLCASSSVGSSYEQYFGPGTRLTVT.

This clone has more than one count but fewer than ten. The chain joins TRBV28 to TRBJ1-6, with 7 bases identical to TRBD1. Germline V lookup: CDR1 MDHEN, CDR2 SYDVKM. This CDR3 is built from 16 residues. V was pared by 7 bases and J by 4 bases, with 10 bases of the junction left unmatched. CDR3 sequence reads: CASTDPGTEYNSPLHF. The CDR3 DNA is TGTGCCAGCACTGACCCCGGGACAGAATATAATTCACCCCTCCACTTT.

The sample holds one count of this clone. This sequence joins TRBV6-1 and TRBJ2-5, with 8 bases identical to TRBD2. The junction had 6 bases not matched to a gene; V was cut back by 7 bases and J by 2 bases. Germline V gene lookup returns CDR1 MNHNS and CDR2 SASEGT. The CDR3 consists of 14 residues. CDR3 residues: CASTGGGQQETQYF. The CDR3 DNA reads as TGTGCCAGCACGGGCGGGGGGCAGCAAGAGACCCAGTACTTC.

The chain links TRBV6-6 to TRBJ2-7, with 7 positions matching TRBD2. The trim removed 2 bases at V and 3 bases at J, leaving 1 base unmatched. Germline CDR1 and CDR2: MNHNY and SVGAGI (reference sequence). The CDR3 is 13 amino acids. Here the CDR3 DNA reads TGTGCCAGCAGTTACGCGGGAGACTACGAGCAGTACTTC. It is translated as CASSYAGDYEQYF.

The gene calls are TRBV19 and TRBJ1-2, with TRBD1 matching 8 bases. This CDR3 comprises 13 residues. Germline assignment: CDR1 LNHDA and CDR2 SQIVND (reference sequence). With 6 bases clipped from V and 2 bases from J, the junction kept 2 bases outside the gene matches. CDR3 in amino acids: CASRRTGNYGYTF. CDR3 in DNA: TGTGCCAGTAGGCGGACAGGGAACTATGGCTACACCTTC.

This clone was seen just once. The rearrangement links TRBV19 to TRBJ1-5, with TRBD1 identical over 7 bases. Germline V gene data show CDR1 as LNHDA and CDR2 as SQIVND (reference sequence). The CDR3 has 15 amino acids. V was pared by 10 bases and J by 0 bases, with 9 bases of the junction left unmatched. The CDR3 is CATREQGYSNQPQHF. The DNA of the CDR3 is TGTGCCACTAGAGAACAGGGGTATAGCAATCAGCCCCAGCATTTT.

This clone occurred a few times. This chain links TRBV7-2 with TRBJ2-3; D not resolved. V shed 4 bases and J shed 0 bases, with 11 bases lying between them. Germline-derived CDR1 and CDR2 are SGHTA and FQGNSA. The CDR3 has 15 amino acids. The CDR3: CASSSRLTSTDTQYF. In DNA form, the CDR3 reads TGTGCCAGCAGCTCACGACTCACTAGCACAGATACGCAGTATTTT.

The J gene is TRBJ1-1, the V gene TRBV18; unclear D gene. The ends were cut back, 3 bases at V and 3 bases at J, with 14 bases in the middle. The germline V gene encodes CDR1 KGHSH and CDR2 LQKENI. The CDR3 has 15 amino acids. The CDR3 sequence is CASSPTWRVDTEAFF. The CDR3 region has the DNA TGTGCCAGCTCACCGACGTGGAGGGTGGACACTGAAGCTTTCTTT.

The chain carries TRBV30 and TRBJ2-1; the match to TRBD2 covers 10 bases. The CDR3 contains 15 residues. From germline, CDR1 is GTSNPN and CDR2 SVGIG (reference sequence). Unmatched junction bases numbered 9, after V lost 3 bases and J lost 7 bases. The CDR3 protein is CAWSRGAGGQNEQFF. As DNA, the CDR3 is TGTGCCTGGAGCCGGGGAGCGGGAGGGCAGAATGAGCAGTTCTTC.

The sample holds one count of this clone. J is TRBJ2-3 and V is TRBV28; 8 bases line up with TRBD1. The CDR3 spans 15 residues. Per germline, CDR1 MDHEN and CDR2 SYDVKM. Losses at the gene ends were 6 bases for V and 1 base for J; bases not matched to a gene: 6. The chain's CDR3 is CASRGLDRGTDTQYF. The DNA for the CDR3 is TGTGCCAGCAGAGGCCTGGACAGGGGCACAGATACGCAGTATTTT.

The chain combines TRBV6-1 with TRBJ2-5; D might be TRBD1 (5 bases). This CDR3 has 14 amino acids. The V gene's germline CDR1 is MNHNS and CDR2 SASEGT. V lost 5 bases, J lost 2 bases, and 12 bases lay in between. The CDR3 bases are TGTGCCAGCAGTCGACAGCCGGCGCAAGAGACCCAGTACTTC. It is translated as CASSRQPAQETQYF.

The rearrangement links TRBV11-1 to TRBJ2-7, with 10 nucleotides matching TRBD1. Unmatched junction bases numbered 7, after V lost 5 bases and J lost 3 bases. The CDR3 has 15 residues. CDR1 is SGHAT, CDR2 FQDESV, per germline (reference sequence). CDR3 DNA sequence: TGTGCCAGCAGCCTACGACAGGGGGCTATCTACGAGCAGTACTTC. Translated, it gives CASSLRQGAIYEQYF.

As regards this clone: One end of the junction is discordant with germline, which a read error may explain. Other DNA sequences in the sample encode the same CDR3. This chain links TRBV7-9 with TRBJ2-7; 12 positions match TRBD2. The CDR3 has 14 amino acids. The V gene's germline CDR1 is SEHNR and CDR2 FQNEAQ (reference sequence). This chain's CDR3 is CASSLAGGSYEQYF. CDR3 nucleotides: TGTGCCAGCAGCCTAGCGGGGGGGTCATACGAGCAGTACTTC.

The rearrangement joins TRBV11-1 to TRBJ1-1; tentative D call: TRBD1 (5 bases). From germline, CDR1 is SGHAT and CDR2 FQDESV (reference sequence). CDR3 length: 15 amino acids. V was shortened by 5 bases and J by 11 bases, with 24 bases between the two germline ends. Written as DNA, the CDR3 is TGTGCCAGCAGCCACCCTTCGGGCGGTCGGGGGGGGGCTTTCTTT. Encoded protein: CASSHPSGGRGGAFF.

V usage is TRBV6-4 and J usage is TRBJ1-6; no clear D gene. The CDR3 consists of 13 residues. V was shortened by 6 bases and J by 4 bases, with 7 bases between the two germline ends. CDR1 and CDR2 from the germline V gene are MRHNA and SNTAGT. CDR3 region: CASRSRYNSPLHF. The CDR3 coding sequence is TGTGCCAGCAGATCCCGGTATAATTCACCCCTCCACTTT.

The chain combines TRBV2 with TRBJ2-2, with D unclear. Germline-derived CDR1 and CDR2 are SNHLY and FYNNEI. V was pared by 4 bases and J by 5 bases, with 11 bases between. This CDR3 has 14 amino acids. This CDR3 reads CASSGPGRTGELFF. The CDR3 nucleotides are TGTGCCAGCAGTGGTCCGGGTCGGACCGGGGAGCTGTTTTTT.

This sequence joins TRBV10-1 and TRBJ2-6, with D possibly TRBD2 on 7 matching bases. Between the trimmed V and J ends, which lost 4 bases and 0 bases, there was a span of 13 bases. The length of the CDR3 is 17 residues. Germline CDR1 reads WNHNN; CDR2 reads SYGVQD (reference sequence). The CDR3 protein is CASSGGGTNSGANVLTF. The CDR3 DNA reads TGCGCCAGCAGTGGGGGGGGCACGAACTCTGGGGCCAACGTCCTGACTTTC.

V usage is TRBV7-2 and J usage is TRBJ2-5; possibly TRBD1 for D (5 bases). Trimming left V 5 bases short and J 1 base short, with 23 bases between. The CDR3 is 18 residues long. In germline, CDR1 is SGHTA, CDR2 FQGNSA. The CDR3 loop reads CASSQNSMGLSSQETQYF. CDR3 nucleotide sequence: TGTGCCAGCAGCCAAAATTCCATGGGGCTATCATCCCAAGAGACCCAGTACTTC. The full variable domain, with the rest looked up from reference TRBV7-2 and TRBJ2-5, is GAGVSQSPSNKVTEKGKDVELRCDPISGHTALYWYRQSLGQGLEFLIYFQGNSAPDKSGLPSDRFSAERTGGSVSTLTIQRTQQEDSAVYLCASSQNSMGLSSQETQYFGPGTRLLVL.

The chain uses TRBV19 and TRBJ2-3; 9 positions match TRBD2. CDR1 and CDR2 (germline): LNHDA, SQIVND (reference sequence). The CDR3 sequence is 15 residues long. V lost 7 bases and J lost 2; bases outside the gene matches: 7. Written as DNA, the CDR3 is TGTGCCAGTAACAAGCGGGGGGATATCACAGATACGCAGTATTTT. Translated: CASNKRGDITDTQYF.

V and J are TRBV13 and TRBJ2-7; weak D call: TRBD2 (6 bases). This CDR3 contains 16 residues. Per germline, CDR1 PRHDT and CDR2 FYEKMQ (reference sequence). With 5 bases removed from V and 3 bases from J, the gap between germline ends came to 20 bases. The CDR3 sequence: CASSPAYGTGSYEQYF. As DNA, the CDR3 is TGTGCCAGCAGCCCTGCTTACGGGACTGGGAGCTACGAGCAGTACTTC.

This clone showed up just a few times. V is TRBV7-8 and J is TRBJ2-1; TRBD2 matches at 10 bases. The germline V gene encodes CDR1 SGHVS and CDR2 FQNEAQ. With 4 bases clipped from V and 7 bases from J, the junction kept 10 bases outside the gene matches. There are 16 residues in the CDR3. This chain's CDR3 is CASSSNRRTSGNEQFF. As DNA, the CDR3 is TGTGCCAGCAGCTCTAACCGACGGACTAGCGGAAATGAGCAGTTCTTC.

The sample holds a few counts of this clone. J is TRBJ2-7 and V is TRBV6-5; 8 nucleotides match TRBD1. CDR1 is MNHEY, CDR2 SVGAGI, per germline. J lost 2 bases, V lost 5 bases, and 8 bases had no gene match. This CDR3 comprises 15 residues. The CDR3 loop reads CASSVTGTGAYEQYF. The CDR3 DNA follows: TGTGCCAGCAGTGTAACCGGGACAGGCGCCTACGAGCAGTACTTC.